This T cell receptor (beta chain) was sequenced in a study of shared clonotypes between healthy human individuals. Trimming took 5 bases from V and 6 from J, leaving 11 bases between them. This CDR3 region has 13 residues. Germline CDR1 SGHTA, CDR2 FQGTGA. The assay was immunoSEQ multiplex PCR, and TCRdb's table has in-frame clones only and misses some. The table lists about 1.1 million clones, about 72% of them singletons. The chain couples TRBV7-3 to TRBJ1-5; D uncertain. Sequences were obtained from memory CD4+ T cells from PBMCs. Subset reported: CD45RA-negative fraction. This receptor was identified in a man aged 18 to 30 in good health. Some clones in this sample may be carry-over from other donors' samples. This CDR3 is CASSPTGGQPQHF. The DNA for the CDR3 is TGTGCCAGCAGCCCAACGGGCGGTCAGCCCCAGCATTTT.